These 26 T cell receptor beta chains share one sample of origin, sequenced in a study of cytomegalovirus exposure and HLA in healthy donors. The PCR contained 60 Vbeta and 13 Jbeta primers. Method: immunoSEQ multiplex PCR; TCRdb's copy keeps in-frame clones and lacks some. The sample holds over 75,000 clones; around a tenth are singletons and the top ten take about 4.7%. The sequenced sample consisted of PBMCs. Receptors were obtained from a man aged 45-65 years in good health and CMV-seropositive.

The genes are TRBV4-2 and TRBJ2-7; 8 positions agree with TRBD1. The CDR3 consists of 13 residues. The ends lost 5 bases at V and 7 bases at J; junction bases unmatched: 7. Germline V gives CDR1 LGHNA, CDR2 YNFKEQ. CDR3 DNA sequence: TGTGCCAGCAGCAATCAGGGGGCCGTAGAGCAGTACTTC. Translated, it gives CASSNQGAVEQYF.

This clone was detected only a few times. Other nucleotide sequences in the sample specify the same CDR3. This CDR3 is CASSQTSGSAGELFF. The CDR3 DNA reads TGCGCCAGCAGTCAGACTAGCGGGAGTGCCGGGGAGCTGTTTTTT. The chain is built from TRBV5-1 and TRBJ2-2, with 12 nucleotides matching TRBD2. This CDR3 has 15 amino acids. V lost 5 bases, J lost 6 bases, and 5 bases stayed unmatched. The germline CDR1 and CDR2 sequences are SGHRS and YFSETQ.

V gene TRBV7-2 combines with J gene TRBJ2-5; 9 nucleotides align to TRBD2. The junction had 2 bases not matched to a gene; V was cut back by 4 bases and J by 5 bases. This CDR3 spans 13 amino acids. Germline V CDR1 and CDR2: SGHTA, FQGNSA. This chain's CDR3 is CASSSGLAETQYF. In nucleotides, the CDR3 is TGTGCCAGCAGCTCGGGACTAGCCGAGACCCAGTACTTC.

This clone was detected only a few times. V and J are TRBV15 and TRBJ2-5, with 7 bases fitting TRBD1. The DNA end is more similar to TRBJ2-7, so the J call may be wrong. There are 16 residues in the CDR3. Germline V gives CDR1 LNHNV, CDR2 YYDKDF (reference sequence). CDR3 loop: CATSRSPGGLSYEQYF. The CDR3 DNA follows: TGTGCCACCAGCAGATCCCCAGGGGGTCTCTCCTACGAGCAGTACTTC.

The chain couples TRBV19 to TRBJ2-2, with TRBD2 as a possible D gene (5 bases). Looked up from germline, CDR1 is LNHDA and CDR2 is SQIVND (reference sequence). The CDR3 has 14 amino acids. The germline V and J ends were trimmed by 4 bases and 6 bases, with 12 bases remaining between them. CDR3 coding DNA: TGTGCCAGTAGTACAGCGGTGCTGGCCGGGGAGCTGTTTTTT. It specifies CASSTAVLAGELFF.

This clone was seen more than once but under ten times. The V call is TRBV7-8, the J call TRBJ2-7; the D gene is possibly TRBD1 (6 bases). Germline V gene lookup returns CDR1 SGHVS and CDR2 FQNEAQ. V dropped 2 bases and J dropped 3 bases, with 17 bases sitting between them. This CDR3 has 16 amino acids. The CDR3 sequence: CASSLMGATILYEQYF. Written as DNA, the CDR3 is TGTGCCAGCAGCTTAATGGGGGCGACTATCCTCTACGAGCAGTACTTC.

This clone showed up just a few times. In DNA, the CDR3 is TGTGCCAGCAGCTTCCCCGGGACAGGGGTGAAAGAGACCCAGTACTTC. This sequence encodes CASSFPGTGVKETQYF. V gene TRBV7-9 combines with J gene TRBJ2-5, with 10 positions matching TRBD1. This CDR3 is 16 amino acids long. Germline V CDR1 and CDR2: SEHNR, FQNEAQ (reference sequence). The ends lost 3 bases at V and 3 bases at J; junction bases unmatched: 7.

This clone was seen only a few times. The chain couples TRBV20-1 to TRBJ1-1; unclear D gene. Germline values: CDR1 DFQATT, CDR2 SNEGSKA (reference sequence). Trimming cost V 5 bases and J 4 bases, with 8 bases left between them. The CDR3 runs 11 residues. This CDR3 reads CSASTGTEAFF. The CDR3 DNA reads as TGCAGTGCTTCAACGGGCACTGAAGCTTTCTTT.

The J gene is TRBJ2-5, the V gene TRBV6-1; weak D call: TRBD1 (5 bases). The J call may be wrong; the DNA end is better matched by TRBJ2-7. The CDR3 is 14 residues long. Per the germline V gene, CDR1 is MNHNS and CDR2 is SASEGT. In DNA form, the CDR3 reads TGTGCCAGCAGTGCTGACAGTCTAAGTCCCGAGCAGTACTTC. Translation: CASSADSLSPEQYF.

The chain is built from TRBV29-1 and TRBJ2-1; D remains unclear. Deletions cut 5 bases from V and 6 bases from J, with 8 bases between. The CDR3 totals 11 residues. Germline CDR1 reads SQVTM; CDR2 reads ANQGSEA. Here the CDR3 DNA reads TGCAGCGTTTCTAGTTCCAATGAGCAGTTCTTC. Translating gives CSVSSSNEQFF.

The rearrangement uses TRBV7-9 and TRBJ1-1; D not resolved. Germline assignment: CDR1 SEHNR and CDR2 FQNEAQ (reference sequence). V shed 8 bases and J shed 1 base, with 8 bases lying between them. This CDR3 region has 12 residues. CDR3 nucleotide sequence: TGTGCCAGCTCGAGGCCGAACACTGAAGCTTTCTTT. It specifies CASSRPNTEAFF.

The gene calls are TRBV19 and TRBJ2-7, with a possible D match to TRBD2 (6 bases). The ends were cut back, 7 bases at V and 6 bases at J, with 25 bases in the middle. The CDR3 has 16 amino acids. The germline V gene has CDR1 LNHDA and CDR2 SQIVND (reference sequence). CDR3 coding DNA: TGTGCCAGTACCCGTCCGTCGGAAGGGAGGTATGGCGAGCAGTACTTC. Protein: CASTRPSEGRYGEQYF.

This clone has a handful of counts. This chain links TRBV30 with TRBJ1-5, with 8 nucleotides matching TRBD1. The CDR3 consists of 15 residues. Germline V gives CDR1 GTSNPN, CDR2 SVGIG (reference sequence). V shed 3 bases and J 1 base; nucleotides not matched to a gene: 5. In DNA form, the CDR3 reads TGTGCCTGGAGCCGACAGGGGATGAGCAATCAGCCCCAGCATTTT. It specifies CAWSRQGMSNQPQHF. Combining the CDR3 with reference TRBV30 and TRBJ1-5 gives the whole variable domain SQTIHQWPATLVQPVGSPLSLECTVEGTSNPNLYWYRQAAGRGLQLLFYSVGIGQISSEVPQNLSASRPQDRQFILSSKKLLLSDSGFYLCAWSRQGMSNQPQHFGDGTRLSIL.

In this sample, this clone turned up a few times. The gene calls are TRBV5-4 and TRBJ2-2; TRBD1 aligns across 12 bases. The CDR3 has 16 residues. The germline V gene encodes CDR1 SGHNT and CDR2 YYREEE (reference sequence). Losses at the gene ends were 5 bases for V and 10 bases for J; bases not matched to a gene: 12. The CDR3 protein is CASSQVLGTGGEELFF. CDR3 DNA: TGTGCCAGCAGTCAAGTTCTCGGGACAGGGGGCGAGGAGCTGTTTTTT.

The chain has TRBV29-1 and TRBJ2-7, with 7 bases fitting TRBD1. Germline V gene data show CDR1 as SQVTM and CDR2 as ANQGSEA. The CDR3 consists of 12 residues. The junction had 6 bases not matched to a gene; V was cut back by 7 bases and J by 3 bases. CDR3 region: CSAGQQDYEQYF. DNA for the CDR3: TGCAGCGCGGGACAGCAAGACTACGAGCAGTACTTC.

A few counts support this clone. The chain is built from TRBV28 and TRBJ2-7; D might be TRBD1 (7 bases). Germline-derived CDR1 and CDR2 are MDHEN and SYDVKM. This CDR3 region has 14 residues. Trimming left V 3 bases short and J 3 bases short, with 12 bases between. CDR3 DNA: TGTGCCAGCAGTTTGGCAGGGGGGAACTACGAGCAGTACTTC. This encodes CASSLAGGNYEQYF.

The rearrangement joins TRBV27 to TRBJ2-3; the match to TRBD2 covers 14 bases. V shed 5 bases and J 0 bases; nucleotides not matched to a gene: 7. The V gene's germline CDR1 is MNHEY and CDR2 SMNVEV (reference sequence). The CDR3 extends over 18 amino acids. For the CDR3, the DNA is TGTGCCAGCAGTCCGAACGGACTAGCGGGAGGAAGCACAGATACGCAGTATTTT. Protein: CASSPNGLAGGSTDTQYF.

The chain carries TRBV10-3 and TRBJ1-5, with 7 bases identical to TRBD1. The germline V gene encodes CDR1 ENHRY and CDR2 SYGVKD. V gave up 3 bases and J gave up 5 bases; unmatched junction bases: 7. The CDR3 spans 15 residues. This CDR3 is CAISEGRGFDQPQHF. The CDR3 DNA follows: TGTGCCATCAGTGAAGGCAGGGGGTTCGATCAGCCCCAGCATTTT.

The chain uses TRBV11-3 and TRBJ2-7, with D maybe TRBD1 (6 bases). The CDR3 runs 12 residues. CDR1 and CDR2 (germline): SGHNT, YENEEA. V dropped 4 bases and J dropped 7 bases, with 11 bases sitting between them. CDR3 in amino acids: CASSSDSGEQYF. The CDR3 nucleotides are TGTGCCAGCAGCTCGGACAGCGGAGAGCAGTACTTC.

This clone occurred a few times. This chain joins TRBV13 and TRBJ2-1; 13 nucleotides align to TRBD2. Germline CDR1 reads PRHDT; CDR2 reads FYEKMQ (reference sequence). V trimming: 4 bases; J trimming: 1 base; junction bases outside the gene matches: 10. CDR3 length: 19 residues. The CDR3 bases are TGTGCCAGCAGCTCCGGACTAGCGGGAGCCCGTACTTCCTACAATGAGCAGTTCTTC. Translating gives CASSSGLAGARTSYNEQFF.

The chain joins TRBV4-1 to TRBJ1-1; D unclear. Trimming left V 2 bases short and J 1 base short, with 5 bases between. Germline CDR1 is MGHRA and CDR2 is YSYEKL. The CDR3 is 13 amino acids. CDR3 region: CASSQQENTEAFF. The CDR3 bases are TGCGCCAGCAGCCAACAGGAGAACACTGAAGCTTTCTTT.

This clone has just a few counts. V usage is TRBV7-9 and J usage is TRBJ1-4; D is perhaps TRBD1 (6 bases). V was trimmed by 5 bases and J by 0 bases, leaving 10 bases between them. CDR3 length: 15 residues. Germline V gene lookup returns CDR1 SEHNR and CDR2 FQNEAQ (reference sequence). CDR3 in DNA: TGTGCCAGCAGCATTGGACAGACAACTAATGAAAAACTGTTTTTT. It is translated as CASSIGQTTNEKLFF.

This clone has only a few counts. V gene TRBV30 combines with J gene TRBJ2-5; D might be TRBD1 (5 bases). Looked up from germline, CDR1 is GTSNPN and CDR2 is SVGIG (reference sequence). Trimming shortened V by 4 bases and J by 3 bases, and 9 bases separated the two germline ends. This CDR3 region has 12 residues. CDR3 loop: CAWTPREETQYF. In nucleotides, the CDR3 is TGTGCCTGGACCCCCAGGGAAGAGACCCAGTACTTC.

The V gene is TRBV6-5, the J gene TRBJ1-2; TRBD1 matches at 8 bases. Germline V CDR1 and CDR2: MNHEY, SVGAGI. Germline trimming cut 7 bases from V and 2 bases from J; bases unmatched to any gene: 6. The CDR3 is made up of 14 amino acids. The CDR3 DNA is TGTGCCAGCAACGACAGGGGAACCAACTATGGCTACACCTTC. This codes for CASNDRGTNYGYTF.

Many counts were recorded for this clone. CDR3 sequence reads: CASSTLLAGIRYEQYF. CDR3 DNA: TGTGCCAGCAGTACCCTGCTAGCGGGCATTAGGTACGAGCAGTACTTC. This chain joins TRBV28 and TRBJ2-7, with 8 bases identical to TRBD2. This CDR3 is 16 amino acids long. The trim removed 5 bases at V and 4 bases at J, leaving 13 bases unmatched. The V gene's germline CDR1 is MDHEN and CDR2 SYDVKM.

The rearrangement links TRBV28 to TRBJ2-1, with D possibly being TRBD2 (6 bases). Trimming pared 8 bases from V and 3 bases from J, leaving 14 bases between. The germline V gene has CDR1 MDHEN and CDR2 SYDVKM. The CDR3 has 14 residues. The CDR3 nucleotides read TGTGCCAGCGGGGGGAGGAAATTCTACAATGAGCAGTTCTTC. Residues: CASGGRKFYNEQFF.